This T cell receptor beta chain was sequenced during a study of early T cells in non-severe SARS-CoV-2 infection. Researchers attached unique molecular identifiers to individual cDNA molecules. TCRdb recomputed calls from the 5' RACE reads with MiXCR, one row per CDR3 protein. Of around 70,000 distinct CDR3 sequences listed, 11% are singletons. This CDR3 is built from 15 residues. CDR1 and CDR2 (germline): MNHEY, SVGEGT. Trimming stripped 6 bases from V and 7 bases from J, with 19 bases between. This clonotype was observed a few times. This chain links TRBV6-2 or TRBV6-3 with TRBJ2-4, with D perhaps given as TRBD1 or TRBD2 (6 bases each). This TCR was sampled from an adult who was a healthcare worker with PCR-confirmed SARS-CoV-2 infection or an uninfected control (not recorded which). Sample: whole blood. CDR3 coding DNA: TGTGCCAGCAGCCAACAGGACAGACTAGTTAACATTCAGTACTTC. Translating gives CASSQQDRLVNIQYF.